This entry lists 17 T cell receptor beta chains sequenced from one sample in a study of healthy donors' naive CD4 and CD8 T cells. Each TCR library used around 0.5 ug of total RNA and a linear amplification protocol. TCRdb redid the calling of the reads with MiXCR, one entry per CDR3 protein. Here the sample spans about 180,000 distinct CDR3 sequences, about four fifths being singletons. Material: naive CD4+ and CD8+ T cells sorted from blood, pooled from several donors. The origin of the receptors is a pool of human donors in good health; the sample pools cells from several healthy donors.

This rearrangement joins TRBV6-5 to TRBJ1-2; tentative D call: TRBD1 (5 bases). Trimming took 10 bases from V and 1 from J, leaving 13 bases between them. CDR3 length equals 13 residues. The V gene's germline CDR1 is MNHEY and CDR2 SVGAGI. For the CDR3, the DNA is TGTGCCACCCGTAAGGGGATTAACTATGGCTACACCTTC. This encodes CATRKGINYGYTF.

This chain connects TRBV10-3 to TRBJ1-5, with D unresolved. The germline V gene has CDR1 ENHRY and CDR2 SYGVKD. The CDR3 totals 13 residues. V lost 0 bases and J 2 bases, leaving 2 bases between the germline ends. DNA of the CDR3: TGTGCCATCAGTGAGTCTCGCAATCAGCCCCAGCATTTT. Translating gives CAISESRNQPQHF.

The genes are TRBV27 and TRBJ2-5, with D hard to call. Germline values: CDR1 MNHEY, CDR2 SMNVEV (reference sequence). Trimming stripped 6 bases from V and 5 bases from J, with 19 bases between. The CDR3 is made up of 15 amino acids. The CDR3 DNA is TGTGCCAGCAGCTCCGGCACACTGCTGCTGGAGACCCAGTACTTC. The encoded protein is CASSSGTLLLETQYF.

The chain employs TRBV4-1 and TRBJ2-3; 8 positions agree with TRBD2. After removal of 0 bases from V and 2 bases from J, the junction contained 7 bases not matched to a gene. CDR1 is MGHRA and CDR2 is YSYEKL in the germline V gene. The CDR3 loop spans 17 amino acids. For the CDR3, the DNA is TGCGCCAGCAGCCAAGATAGAACGGGAGGGACCACAGATACGCAGTATTTT. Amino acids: CASSQDRTGGTTDTQYF.

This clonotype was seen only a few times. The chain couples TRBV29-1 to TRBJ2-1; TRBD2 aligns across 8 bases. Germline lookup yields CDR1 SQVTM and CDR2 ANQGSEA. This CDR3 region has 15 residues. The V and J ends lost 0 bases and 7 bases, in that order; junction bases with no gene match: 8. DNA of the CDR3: TGCAGCGTTGAAGATCGGGGGGGAGGGCCAAATGAGCAGTTCTTC. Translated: CSVEDRGGGPNEQFF.

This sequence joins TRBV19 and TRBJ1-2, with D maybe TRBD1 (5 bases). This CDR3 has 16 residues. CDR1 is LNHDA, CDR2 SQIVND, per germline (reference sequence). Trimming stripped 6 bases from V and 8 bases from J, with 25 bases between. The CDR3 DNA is TGTGCCAGTAGCACCACCGGCTCGACATTGGGGACCGGCTACACCTTC. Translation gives CASSTTGSTLGTGYTF.

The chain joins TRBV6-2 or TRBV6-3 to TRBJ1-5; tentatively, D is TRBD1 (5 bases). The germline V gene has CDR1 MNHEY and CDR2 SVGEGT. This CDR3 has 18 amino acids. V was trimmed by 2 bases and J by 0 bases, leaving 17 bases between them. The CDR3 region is CASSYIPGQGFSNQPQHF. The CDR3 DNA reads TGTGCCAGCAGTTACATCCCAGGCCAGGGCTTTAGCAATCAGCCCCAGCATTTT.

For the CDR3, the DNA is TGTGCCAGCAGCTTGGCCCCACAGCCAGCCTACGAGCAGTACTTC. It yields the protein CASSLAPQPAYEQYF. This sequence joins TRBV5-8 and TRBJ2-7; D ambiguous. This CDR3 comprises 15 residues. Trimming stripped 0 bases from V and 2 bases from J, with 12 bases between. From germline, CDR1 is SGHTS and CDR2 YDEGEE. Complete variable domain (other parts from reference TRBV5-8 and TRBJ2-7): EAGVTQSPTHLIKTRGQQATLRCSPISGHTSVYWYQQALGLGLQFLLWYDEGEERNRGNFPPRFSGRQFPNYSSELNVNALELEDSALYLCASSLAPQPAYEQYFGPGTRLTVT.

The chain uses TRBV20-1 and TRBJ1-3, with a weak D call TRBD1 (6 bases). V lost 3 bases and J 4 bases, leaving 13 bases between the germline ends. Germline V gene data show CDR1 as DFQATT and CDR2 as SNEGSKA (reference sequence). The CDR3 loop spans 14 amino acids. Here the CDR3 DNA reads TGCAGTGCTAGTACAGGGCCCGAGGGAAACACCATATATTTT. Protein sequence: CSASTGPEGNTIYF.

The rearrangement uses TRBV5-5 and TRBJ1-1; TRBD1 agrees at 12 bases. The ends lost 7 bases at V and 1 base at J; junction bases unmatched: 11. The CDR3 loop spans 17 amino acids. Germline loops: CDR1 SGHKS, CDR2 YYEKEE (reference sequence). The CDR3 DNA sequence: TGTGCCAGCCTAGACCGGGACAGGGGGCAATCGAACACTGAAGCTTTCTTT. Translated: CASLDRDRGQSNTEAFF.

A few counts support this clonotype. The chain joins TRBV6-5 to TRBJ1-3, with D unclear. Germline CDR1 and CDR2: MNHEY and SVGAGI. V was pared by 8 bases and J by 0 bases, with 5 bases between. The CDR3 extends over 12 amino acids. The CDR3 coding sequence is TGTGCCAGCTCCGCCTCTGGAAACACCATATATTTT. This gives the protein CASSASGNTIYF.

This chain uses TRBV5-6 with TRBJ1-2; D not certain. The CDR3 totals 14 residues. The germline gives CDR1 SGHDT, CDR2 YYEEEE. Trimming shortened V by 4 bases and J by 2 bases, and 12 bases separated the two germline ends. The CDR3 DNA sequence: TGTGCCAGCAGCCCTCGAGCCGGCAACTATGGCTACACCTTC. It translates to CASSPRAGNYGYTF.

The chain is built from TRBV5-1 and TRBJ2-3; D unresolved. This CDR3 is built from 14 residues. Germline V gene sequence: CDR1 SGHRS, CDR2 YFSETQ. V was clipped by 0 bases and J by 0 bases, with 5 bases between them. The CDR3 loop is CASSLDTSTDTQYF. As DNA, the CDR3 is TGCGCCAGCAGCTTGGATACCAGCACAGATACGCAGTATTTT.

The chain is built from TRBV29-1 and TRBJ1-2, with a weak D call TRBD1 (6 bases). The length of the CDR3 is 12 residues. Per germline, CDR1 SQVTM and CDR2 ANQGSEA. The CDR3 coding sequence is TGCAGTGGAGACGAAGGGGGCTATGGCTACACCTTC. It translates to CSGDEGGYGYTF.

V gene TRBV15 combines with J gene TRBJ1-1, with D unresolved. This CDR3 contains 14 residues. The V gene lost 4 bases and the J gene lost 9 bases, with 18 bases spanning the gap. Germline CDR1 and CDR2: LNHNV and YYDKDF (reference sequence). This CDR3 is CATSTPGDGRQAFF. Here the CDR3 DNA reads TGTGCCACCAGCACCCCTGGGGATGGGAGGCAAGCTTTCTTT.

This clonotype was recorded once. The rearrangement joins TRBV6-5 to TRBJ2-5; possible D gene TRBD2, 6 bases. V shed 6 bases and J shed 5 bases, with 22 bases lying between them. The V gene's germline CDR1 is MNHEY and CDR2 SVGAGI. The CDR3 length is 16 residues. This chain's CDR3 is CASSRGSGLAGETQYF. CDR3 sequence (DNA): TGTGCCAGCAGCCGGGGGTCGGGGCTCGCCGGGGAGACCCAGTACTTC.

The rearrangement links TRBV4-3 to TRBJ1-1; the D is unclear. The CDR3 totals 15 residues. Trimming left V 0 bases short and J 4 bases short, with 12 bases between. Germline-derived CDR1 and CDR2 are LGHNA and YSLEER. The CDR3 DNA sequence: TGCGCCAGCAGCCAAGAGTCCGGGCGGGTCACTGAAGCTTTCTTT. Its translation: CASSQESGRVTEAFF.